These 30 T cell receptor beta chains originate from one sample sequenced in a study of memory CD4+ T cells and cytomegalovirus serostatus. Clones were sequenced by immunoSEQ multiplex PCR, and TCRdb holds only the in-frame ones, with some missing. Of roughly 64,000 clones listed, roughly three quarters are singletons. The sort gate was single viable CD3+CD4+CD8-CD45RO+ cells for memory CD4+ T cells. Sequencing used memory CD4+ T cells from blood. Receptor source: an adult in good health and CMV-seronegative.

Only a few counts were recorded for this clone. The CDR3 nucleotides are TGTGCCAGCAGTCGGGCAGCGAACACTGAAGCTTTCTTT. Residues: CASSRAANTEAFF. The rearrangement uses TRBV25-1 and TRBJ1-1; no definite D call. Looked up from germline, CDR1 is MGHDK and CDR2 is SYGVNS. This CDR3 contains 13 residues. Trimming took 5 bases from V and 1 from J, leaving 8 bases between them.

The chain joins TRBV28 to TRBJ1-4; 8 bases map to TRBD1. This CDR3 comprises 13 residues. Per germline, CDR1 MDHEN and CDR2 SYDVKM. The junction had 2 bases not matched to a gene; V was cut back by 3 bases and J by 8 bases. This chain's CDR3 is CASSLWTGEKLFF. The CDR3 DNA is TGTGCCAGCAGTTTGTGGACAGGGGAAAAACTGTTTTTT.

As concerns this clone: The junction does not match germline at one end; this may be a read error. The rearrangement links TRBV7-7 to TRBJ2-1; D possibly corresponds to TRBD2 (5 bases). This CDR3 contains 15 residues. The germline V gene encodes CDR1 SSHAT and CDR2 FNYEAQ (reference sequence). The CDR3 DNA sequence: TGTGCTAGCAGCTTAGAGTTTTCCGGGGTAAATGAGCAGTTCTTC. Its translation is CASSLEFSGVNEQFF.

The J gene is TRBJ2-1, the V gene TRBV19, with D possibly being TRBD1 (6 bases). The CDR3 has 13 residues. The V end was cut by 4 bases, the J end by 4 bases, with 8 bases between. CDR1 and CDR2 (germline): LNHDA, SQIVND (reference sequence). The DNA for the CDR3 is TGTGCCAGTAGTAGGGGGACATACAATGAGCAGTTCTTC. Encoded protein: CASSRGTYNEQFF.

This chain links TRBV7-9 with TRBJ1-5; a weak D match, TRBD1 (6 bases). Trimming took off 3 bases at V and 7 bases at J, with 13 bases between the two ends. The CDR3 consists of 14 residues. Per the germline V gene, CDR1 is SEHNR and CDR2 is FQNEAQ (reference sequence). CDR3 sequence reads: CASSFTGRGQPQHF. The CDR3 DNA reads as TGTGCCAGCAGCTTTACAGGGAGGGGGCAGCCCCAGCATTTT.

The chain combines TRBV7-3 with TRBJ1-6; no definite D call. The CDR3 totals 14 residues. Trimming took 2 bases from V and 14 from J, leaving 16 bases between them. The germline V gene encodes CDR1 SGHTA and CDR2 FQGTGA. The CDR3 sequence: CASSLGFEGSTLHF. In DNA, the CDR3 is TGTGCCAGCAGCTTAGGGTTTGAGGGCTCGACCCTCCACTTT.

This chain connects TRBV19 to TRBJ1-1; no firm D call. V lost 2 bases to trimming and J lost 0 bases, with 7 bases between them. The CDR3 contains 14 residues. Germline V gives CDR1 LNHDA, CDR2 SQIVND (reference sequence). CDR3 sequence (DNA): TGTGCCAGTAGTATATCCGCTGTGAACACTGAAGCTTTCTTT. It yields the protein CASSISAVNTEAFF.

This sequence joins TRBV7-2 and TRBJ2-3; TRBD2 agrees at 10 bases. This CDR3 is 14 amino acids long. V lost 5 bases, J lost 3 bases, and 2 bases stayed unmatched. CDR1 is SGHTA and CDR2 is FQGNSA in the germline V gene. DNA for the CDR3: TGTGCCAGCAGCCCGGGACTAGCGACAGATACGCAGTATTTT. Its protein product is CASSPGLATDTQYF.

The chain combines TRBV29-1 with TRBJ1-2; a weak D match, TRBD1 (5 bases). The CDR3 contains 12 residues. The V and J ends lost 6 bases and 7 bases respectively, with 15 bases between them. Germline CDR1 is SQVTM and CDR2 is ANQGSEA. The CDR3 DNA reads as TGCAGCGTCAGACAGACCCCGTCTGGCTACACCTTC. Its protein product is CSVRQTPSGYTF. Complete variable domain (other parts from reference TRBV29-1 and TRBJ1-2): SAVISQKPSRDICQRGTSLTIQCQVDSQVTMMFWYRQQPGQSLTLIATANQGSEATYESGFVIDKFPISRPNLTFSTLTVSNMSPEDSSIYLCSVRQTPSGYTFGSGTRLTVV.

The V and J genes are TRBV6-6 and TRBJ1-1, with 7 bases that match TRBD1. The V gene end was trimmed by 7 bases and the J gene end by 3 bases; junction bases not matched to a gene: 8. From germline, CDR1 is MNHNY and CDR2 SVGAGI (reference sequence). The CDR3 runs to 14 residues. In DNA form, the CDR3 reads TGTGCCAGCATCGAGGGGGCGGGGTACACTGAAGCTTTCTTT. It specifies CASIEGAGYTEAFF.

This clone was detected only a few times. The V call is TRBV6-5, the J call TRBJ2-2, with 8 bases identical to TRBD2. The CDR3 is 13 amino acids. CDR1 and CDR2 (germline): MNHEY, SVGAGI. V gave up 7 bases and J gave up 5 bases; unmatched junction bases: 3. This CDR3 is CASKREWTGELFF. CDR3 bases: TGTGCCAGCAAGCGGGAGTGGACCGGGGAGCTGTTTTTT.

This sequence joins TRBV29-1 and TRBJ1-1; D is ambiguous. The CDR3 has 12 residues. Germline assignment: CDR1 SQVTM and CDR2 ANQGSEA. V was pared by 4 bases and J by 2 bases, with 8 bases between. CDR3 DNA: TGCAGCGTTGCCCAGGCCAACACTGAAGCTTTCTTT. Amino acids: CSVAQANTEAFF.

This clone was seen a single time. One junction end disagrees with the germline gene, perhaps due to a read error. The gene calls are TRBV6-5 and TRBJ1-1, with a weak D call TRBD1 (5 bases). In germline, CDR1 is MNHEY, CDR2 SVGAGI. The CDR3 is 12 residues long. CDR3 sequence: CAISGPGTEAFF. The CDR3 coding sequence is TGTGCCATCAGTGGGCCAGGGACTGAAGCTTTCTTT.

The genes are TRBV5-6 and TRBJ2-2, with 10 bases fitting TRBD1. Germline V CDR1 and CDR2: SGHDT, YYEEEE. The J segment lost 4 bases and the V segment lost 2 bases, leaving 5 bases of the junction unmatched. The CDR3 extends over 16 amino acids. The CDR3 loop reads CASSFRDRGITGELFF. CDR3 coding DNA: TGTGCCAGCAGCTTCCGGGACAGGGGAATCACCGGGGAGCTGTTTTTT.

The chain carries TRBV11-2 and TRBJ1-1, with D maybe TRBD1 (5 bases). The length of the CDR3 is 13 residues. Germline CDR1 is SGHAT and CDR2 is FQNNGV. The V end lost 4 bases, the J end lost 4 bases, and 10 bases lay between the germline ends. The CDR3 reads CASSSLQGTEAFF. The DNA for the CDR3 is TGTGCCAGCAGCTCCCTTCAGGGCACTGAAGCTTTCTTT.

The V and J genes are TRBV28 and TRBJ2-1, with a weak D call TRBD1 (5 bases). Germline V gene lookup returns CDR1 MDHEN and CDR2 SYDVKM. The CDR3 runs 12 residues. V was shortened by 7 bases and J by 4 bases, with 8 bases between the two germline ends. CDR3 sequence reads: CASNDRYNEQFF. The DNA of the CDR3 is TGTGCCAGCAACGACAGATACAATGAGCAGTTCTTC.

The rearrangement joins TRBV2 to TRBJ1-2; a weak D match, TRBD1 (6 bases). The V and J ends lost 5 bases and 4 bases respectively, with 17 bases between them. From germline, CDR1 is SNHLY and CDR2 FYNNEI. The CDR3 is made up of 15 amino acids. The CDR3 is CASSKEGGISYGYTF. The CDR3 coding sequence is TGTGCCAGCAGTAAGGAGGGGGGCATATCCTATGGCTACACCTTC.

V usage is TRBV4-3 and J usage is TRBJ2-1, with D possibly TRBD2 on 6 matching bases. The CDR3 totals 14 residues. Germline CDR1 and CDR2: LGHNA and YSLEER. Trimming pared 1 base from V and 6 bases from J, leaving 10 bases between. The CDR3 coding sequence is TGCGCCAGCAGCCAAGCGGGACTGACCAATGAGCAGTTCTTC. Amino acids: CASSQAGLTNEQFF.

This clone turned up a few times. V and J are TRBV7-9 and TRBJ1-1; D is uncertain. This CDR3 contains 12 residues. The germline V and J ends were trimmed by 3 bases and 5 bases, with 7 bases remaining between them. CDR1 is SEHNR and CDR2 is FQNEAQ in the germline V gene (reference sequence). The CDR3 region is CASSFDETEAFF. The CDR3 coding sequence is TGTGCCAGCAGCTTTGATGAAACTGAAGCTTTCTTT.

The chain combines TRBV18 with TRBJ1-1; D unclear. Per the germline V gene, CDR1 is KGHSH and CDR2 is LQKENI. The CDR3 has 17 residues. V was clipped by 1 base and J by 0 bases, with 15 bases between them. DNA for the CDR3: TGTGCCAGCTCACCACGGTTGGTCCCTCTTATGAACACTGAAGCTTTCTTT. Its translation is CASSPRLVPLMNTEAFF. The whole variable domain, remainder taken from reference TRBV18 and TRBJ1-1, is NAGVMQNPRHLVRRRGQEARLRCSPMKGHSHVYWYRQLPEEGLKFMVYLQKENIIDESGMPKERFSAEFPKEGPSILRIQQVVRGDSAAYFCASSPRLVPLMNTEAFFGQGTRLTVV.

The chain uses TRBV25-1 and TRBJ2-7; 7 bases match TRBD1. The CDR3 consists of 15 residues. The V and J ends lost 10 bases and 2 bases, in that order; junction bases with no gene match: 14. Germline V gene lookup returns CDR1 MGHDK and CDR2 SYGVNS. As DNA, the CDR3 is TGTGCCACCTTCGAGGGGGACAGAAAAACCTACGAGCAGTACTTC. Encoded protein: CATFEGDRKTYEQYF.

The rearrangement joins TRBV11-2 to TRBJ2-6, with 11 bases identical to TRBD2. Trimming at V came to 5 bases and at J to 0 bases, leaving 9 bases not matched to a gene. Germline assignment: CDR1 SGHAT and CDR2 FQNNGV. The CDR3 contains 19 residues. For the CDR3, the DNA is TGTGCCAGCAGCCCGTCACTAGCGGGGGCCTTCTCTGGGGCCAACGTCCTGACTTTC. It specifies CASSPSLAGAFSGANVLTF.

The rearrangement uses TRBV5-1 and TRBJ1-1; 8 nucleotides align to TRBD1. V dropped 4 bases and J dropped 0; count of bases not matched to a gene: 11. There are 17 residues in the CDR3. CDR1 and CDR2 from the germline V gene are SGHRS and YFSETQ. CDR3 nucleotides: TGCGCCAGCAGCCGAGGACAGGGTGGGGAGATGAACACTGAAGCTTTCTTT. Protein product: CASSRGQGGEMNTEAFF.

The chain joins TRBV5-8 to TRBJ1-4, with 8 positions matching TRBD1. V was pared by 0 bases and J by 8 bases, with 6 bases of the junction left unmatched. The CDR3 consists of 15 residues. Germline V gives CDR1 SGHTS, CDR2 YDEGEE. In DNA, the CDR3 is TGTGCCAGCAGCTTGGTACCAGGGGGCGGCGAAAAACTGTTTTTT. The encoded protein is CASSLVPGGGEKLFF.

V gene TRBV9 combines with J gene TRBJ1-3; no definite D call. Germline CDR1 is SGDLS and CDR2 is YYNGEE. V was clipped by 0 bases and J by 0 bases, with 10 bases between them. This CDR3 contains 16 residues. This CDR3 is CASSVGSARSGNTIYF. The CDR3 DNA reads TGTGCCAGCAGCGTAGGTAGCGCGCGCTCTGGAAACACCATATATTTT.

The V call is TRBV29-1, the J call TRBJ2-7; D is unresolved. The V end lost 6 bases, the J end lost 6 bases, and 12 bases lay between the germline ends. CDR1 SQVTM and CDR2 ANQGSEA come from the germline V gene. CDR3 length: 11 residues. CDR3 region: CSVDTVSEQYF. CDR3 nucleotides: TGCAGCGTCGATACAGTGAGCGAGCAGTACTTC.

This clone was seen only once. This sequence joins TRBV9 and TRBJ2-3; D gene uncertain. The germline V gene has CDR1 SGDLS and CDR2 YYNGEE. The CDR3 is 12 residues long. The V end was cut by 3 bases, the J end by 1 base, with 3 bases between. CDR3 sequence reads: CASSARTDTQYF. In nucleotides, the CDR3 is TGTGCCAGCAGCGCCCGCACAGATACGCAGTATTTT.

The CDR3 loop is CASRSTGTGKDTQYF. The CDR3, as DNA: TGTGCCAGCCGCTCCACCGGGACAGGGAAAGATACGCAGTATTTT. The V gene is TRBV7-2, the J gene TRBJ2-3; 9 bases map to TRBD1. CDR1 is SGHTA and CDR2 is FQGNSA in the germline V gene. The CDR3 runs 15 residues. Trimming removed 8 bases from V and 5 bases from J; junction bases left unmatched: 11.

The chain combines TRBV28 with TRBJ1-2; D is uncertain. Germline CDR1 is MDHEN and CDR2 is SYDVKM. V lost 3 bases to trimming and J lost 7 bases, with 12 bases between them. The CDR3 is 13 amino acids. The CDR3 spells CASSLDQYTGYTF. The DNA of the CDR3 is TGTGCCAGCAGTTTGGACCAATACACTGGCTACACCTTC.

In its sample, this clone was seen a few times. The rearrangement uses TRBV5-6 and TRBJ2-5; tentatively, D is TRBD2 (5 bases). The V end was cut by 1 base, the J end by 1 base, with 5 bases between. Germline CDR1 SGHDT, CDR2 YYEEEE. The CDR3 totals 13 residues. This CDR3 is CASSLTSQETQYF. The CDR3, as DNA: TGTGCCAGCAGCTTGACTAGCCAAGAGACCCAGTACTTC. The full variable domain, its missing parts supplied by reference TRBV5-6 and TRBJ2-5, is DAGVTQSPTHLIKTRGQQVTLRCSPKSGHDTVSWYQQALGQGPQFIFQYYEEEERQRGNFPDRFSGHQFPNYSSELNVNALLLGDSALYLCASSLTSQETQYFGPGTRLLVL.